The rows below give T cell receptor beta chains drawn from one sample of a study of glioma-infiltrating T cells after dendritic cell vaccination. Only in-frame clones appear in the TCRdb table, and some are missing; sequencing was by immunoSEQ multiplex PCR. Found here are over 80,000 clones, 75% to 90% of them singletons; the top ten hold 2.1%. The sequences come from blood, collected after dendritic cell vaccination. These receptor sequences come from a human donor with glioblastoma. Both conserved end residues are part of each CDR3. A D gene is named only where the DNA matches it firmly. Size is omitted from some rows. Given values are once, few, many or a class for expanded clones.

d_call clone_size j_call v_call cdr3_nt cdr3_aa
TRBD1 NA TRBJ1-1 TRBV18 TGTGCCAGCTCCCTACAGGGGGCCCCGATCACTGAAGCTTTCTTT CASSLQGAPITEAFF
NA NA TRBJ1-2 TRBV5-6 TGTGCCAGCAGCTCAGGGACACCGGCCTATGGCTACACCTTC CASSSGTPAYGYTF
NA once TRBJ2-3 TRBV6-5 TGTGCCAGCAGCAGAACGGGGGGCACAGATACGCAGTATTTT CASSRTGGTDTQYF
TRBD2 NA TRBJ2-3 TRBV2 TGTGCCAGCAGTGTAGACGGGGGGGGGACAGATACGCAGTATTTT CASSVDGGGTDTQYF
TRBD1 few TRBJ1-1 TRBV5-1 TGCGCCAGCAGCCATCCACAGGGGATCAACACTGAAGCTTTCTTT CASSHPQGINTEAFF
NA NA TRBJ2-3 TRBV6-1 TGTGCCAGCAGTCTCGTTCCAGGGGTGGATACGCAGTATTTT CASSLVPGVDTQYF
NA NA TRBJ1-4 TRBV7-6 TGTGCCAGCAGCCTTGGGGGGAAGATGAATGAAAAACTGTTTTTT CASSLGGKMNEKLFF
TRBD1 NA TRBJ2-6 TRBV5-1 TGCGCCAGCAGCACGAGCCGGGACAGGGGCTCTGGGGCCAACGTCCTGACTTTC CASSTSRDRGSGANVLTF
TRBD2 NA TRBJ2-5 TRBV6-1 TGTGCCAGCATATCGGCGGGGGGGCAAGAGACCCAGTACTTC CASISAGGQETQYF
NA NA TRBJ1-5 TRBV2 TGTGCCAGCAGCCTACATCAGCCCCAGCATTTT CASSLHQPQHF
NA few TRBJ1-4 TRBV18 TGTGCCAGCTCCCCAAGGGGTGAAAAACTGTTTTTT CASSPRGEKLFF
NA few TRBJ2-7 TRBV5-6 TGTGCCAGCAGCTTCCGGGACTCAACCTACGAGCAGTACTTC CASSFRDSTYEQYF
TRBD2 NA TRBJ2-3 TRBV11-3 TGTGCCAGCAGCGCGGGGGGCGGGAGGACAGATACGCAGTATTTT CASSAGGGRTDTQYF
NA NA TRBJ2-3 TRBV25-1 TGTGCCAGCATCCCCGGGGGAGGAGGGGGCACAGATACGCAGTATTTT CASIPGGGGGTDTQYF
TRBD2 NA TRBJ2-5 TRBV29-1 TGCAGCGGGATAGGGACTAGCGGGAGGGCCTGGGAGACCCAGTACTTC CSGIGTSGRAWETQYF